The T cell receptor (beta chain) under discussion was sequenced for a study of tumor-infiltrating lymphocytes in primary liver carcinoma. Comments on this clonotype: A junction boundary mismatches the germline segment, possibly from a read error.

The CDR3 is made up of 13 amino acids. For blood RNA, unsorted whole blood served as the source, and germline DNA was extracted too. TCR beta cDNA was made from around 460 ng total RNA with a constant-region primer. It was through three nested multiplex PCR rounds of slightly modified ARM-PCR that TCR beta libraries arose. PCR rounds one and two used TRBV1-TRBV30 forward primers with a C-beta reverse primer for around 10 cycles each. Via MiXCR, TCRdb re-called the multiplex PCR reads, giving one row per CDR3 protein. The profile shows about 330,000 distinct CDR3 sequences, less than 65% of them singletons.

The sample taken for sequencing was peripheral blood. The chain has TRBV12-3 or TRBV12-4 and TRBJ1-2; D not resolved. The TCR comes from a man aged 40-50 years with primary liver carcinoma and hepatitis B virus infection. CDR3 sequence (DNA): TGTGTCAGCACCGGCTCGGGGATCTCTGGCTACACCTTC. Encoded protein: CVSTGSGISGYTF.